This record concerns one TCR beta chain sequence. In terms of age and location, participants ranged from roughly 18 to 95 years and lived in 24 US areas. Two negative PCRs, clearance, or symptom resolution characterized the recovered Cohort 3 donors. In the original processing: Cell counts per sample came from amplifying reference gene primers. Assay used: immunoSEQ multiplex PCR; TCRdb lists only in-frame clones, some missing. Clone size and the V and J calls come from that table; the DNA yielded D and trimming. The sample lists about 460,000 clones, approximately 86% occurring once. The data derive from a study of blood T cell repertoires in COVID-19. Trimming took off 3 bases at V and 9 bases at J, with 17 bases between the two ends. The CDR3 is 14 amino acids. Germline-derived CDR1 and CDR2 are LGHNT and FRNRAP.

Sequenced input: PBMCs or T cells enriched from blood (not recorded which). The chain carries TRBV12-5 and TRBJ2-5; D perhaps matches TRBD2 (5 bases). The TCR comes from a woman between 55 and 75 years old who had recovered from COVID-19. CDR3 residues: CASGLLTGQRAQYF. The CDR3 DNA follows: TGTGCTAGTGGTTTACTGACGGGCCAGAGGGCCCAGTACTTC.